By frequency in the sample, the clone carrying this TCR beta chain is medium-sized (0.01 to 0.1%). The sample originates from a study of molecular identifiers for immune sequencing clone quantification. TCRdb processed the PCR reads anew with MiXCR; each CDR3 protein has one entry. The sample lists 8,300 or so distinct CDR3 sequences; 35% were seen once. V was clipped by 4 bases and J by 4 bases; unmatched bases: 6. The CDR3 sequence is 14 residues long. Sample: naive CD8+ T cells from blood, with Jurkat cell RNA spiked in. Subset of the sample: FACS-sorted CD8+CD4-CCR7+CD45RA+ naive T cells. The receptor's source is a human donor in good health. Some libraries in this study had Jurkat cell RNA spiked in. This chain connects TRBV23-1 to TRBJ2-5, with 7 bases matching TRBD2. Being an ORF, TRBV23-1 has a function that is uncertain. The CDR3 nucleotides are TGCGCCAGCAGTCTGGGGCGGGAGCGAGAGACCCAGTACTTC. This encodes CASSLGRERETQYF.